These 20 T cell receptor beta chains were sequenced from one sample in a study of OX40 agonist ivuxolimab in advanced cancers. Sequenced by immunoSEQ multiplex PCR; TCRdb stores in-frame clones only, minus some. The data hold about 48,000 clones, with approximately 86% observed a single time. Sequencing was performed on CD4+ or CD8+ T cells sorted from blood, taken in a trial of the OX40 agonist ivuxolimab. Source of these receptors: an adult with an advanced solid tumor such as melanoma, head and neck, liver or kidney cancer.

This clone was observed a handful of times. The chain has TRBV30 and TRBJ1-5; 7 bases align to TRBD1. In germline, CDR1 is GTSNPN, CDR2 SVGIG (reference sequence). J lost 3 bases, V lost 1 base, and 9 bases had no gene match. The CDR3 sequence is 16 residues long. The CDR3, as DNA: TGTGCCTGGAGTGCACAGGGGTTGGGGCACAATCAGCCCCAGCATTTT. It encodes CAWSAQGLGHNQPQHF.

The genes are TRBV5-1 and TRBJ1-2, with 7 bases identical to TRBD1. The CDR3 has 13 amino acids. V lost 4 bases, J lost 2 bases, and 2 bases stayed unmatched. CDR1 and CDR2 from the germline V gene are SGHRS and YFSETQ. As DNA, the CDR3 is TGCGCCAGCAGCGGGACAGTAAACTATGGCTACACCTTC. Protein: CASSGTVNYGYTF.

V and J are TRBV10-3 and TRBJ1-1; D gene uncertain. Per the germline V gene, CDR1 is ENHRY and CDR2 is SYGVKD. The CDR3 has 14 residues. With 7 bases removed from V and 0 bases from J, the gap between germline ends came to 12 bases. CDR3 DNA: TGTGCCATCAACAACGTGGGCATGAACACTGAAGCTTTCTTT. This codes for CAINNVGMNTEAFF.

This clone was detected only once. This rearrangement joins TRBV6-5 to TRBJ1-1; no clear D. Germline V gives CDR1 MNHEY, CDR2 SVGAGI. Trimming removed 2 bases from V and 1 base from J, with 5 bases in between. The CDR3 runs 13 residues. Written as DNA, the CDR3 is TGTGCCAGCAGTTACCACTGGAACACTGAAGCTTTCTTT. As protein: CASSYHWNTEAFF.

This clone was seen only once. This chain joins TRBV9 and TRBJ2-5; perhaps TRBD2 as D (6 bases). The CDR3 has 16 amino acids. Germline V CDR1 and CDR2: SGDLS, YYNGEE. Trimming shortened V by 3 bases and J by 5 bases, and 20 bases separated the two germline ends. The CDR3 DNA reads as TGTGCCAGCAGCGCCACACTAGCTGGGGTTGGGGAGACCCAGTACTTC. Amino acid sequence: CASSATLAGVGETQYF.

This chain uses TRBV7-9 with TRBJ1-2, with a possible D match to TRBD1 (6 bases). Per germline, CDR1 SEHNR and CDR2 FQNEAQ (reference sequence). CDR3 length: 14 residues. The V gene lost 5 bases and the J gene lost 8 bases, with 18 bases spanning the gap. DNA for the CDR3: TGTGCCAGCAGCCCCCGGGAGGGGGTTCAGGGCTACACCTTC. Its translation: CASSPREGVQGYTF.

This clone occurred a few times. The CDR3 nucleotides read TGTGCCAGTAGTTCAGAAAATGAAAAACTGTTTTTT. This codes for CASSSENEKLFF. The chain links TRBV19 to TRBJ1-4; D remains ambiguous. V lost 5 bases and J 5 bases, leaving 6 bases between the germline ends. The CDR3 contains 12 residues. Germline CDR1 is LNHDA and CDR2 is SQIVND (reference sequence).

The genes are TRBV7-2 and TRBJ2-1, with 12 bases lining up with TRBD1. V lost 3 bases to trimming and J lost 9 bases; unmatched junction nucleotides: 6. CDR3 length: 15 amino acids. Germline loops: CDR1 SGHTA, CDR2 FQGNSA. The CDR3, as DNA: TGTGCCAGCAGCTTTTCCGGGACAGGGGGCGGTGAGCAGTTCTTC. Translating it yields CASSFSGTGGGEQFF.

This clone was seen only once. This chain joins TRBV19 and TRBJ2-2, with 13 bases matching TRBD2. This CDR3 spans 19 amino acids. Germline lookup yields CDR1 LNHDA and CDR2 SQIVND (reference sequence). After removal of 3 bases from V and 4 bases from J, the junction contained 11 bases not matched to a gene. CDR3 nucleotide sequence: TGTGCCAGTAGTATGACTAGCGGGAGGTTCTTTTCGGGCACCGGGGAGCTGTTTTTT. This sequence encodes CASSMTSGRFFSGTGELFF.

The chain links TRBV5-1 to TRBJ1-1; possibly TRBD1 for D (5 bases). CDR1 is SGHRS, CDR2 YFSETQ, per germline. The CDR3 is made up of 14 amino acids. V dropped 0 bases and J dropped 4 bases, with 10 bases sitting between them. This chain's CDR3 is CASSLESGSTEAFF. CDR3 coding DNA: TGCGCCAGCAGCTTGGAATCAGGGTCCACTGAAGCTTTCTTT.

The chain links TRBV4-2 to TRBJ1-2, with no clear D. In germline, CDR1 is LGHNA, CDR2 YNFKEQ. CDR3 size: 14 residues. V lost 4 bases to trimming and J lost 2 bases, with 11 bases between them. The DNA for the CDR3 is TGTGCCAGCAGCCCCCCGGGCGAAAACTATGGCTACACCTTC. Encoded protein: CASSPPGENYGYTF.

This chain links TRBV6-4 with TRBJ2-5; the D is unclear. The CDR3 loop spans 13 amino acids. CDR1 is MRHNA, CDR2 SNTAGT, per germline. Trimming cost V 4 bases and J 4 bases, with 10 bases left between them. CDR3 coding DNA: TGTGCCAGCAGTGTGAACAGCCGAGAGACCCAGTACTTC. Translation gives CASSVNSRETQYF.

This chain joins TRBV19 and TRBJ1-2, with 11 bases matching TRBD1. The CDR3 is 15 residues long. Looked up from germline, CDR1 is LNHDA and CDR2 is SQIVND (reference sequence). V dropped 5 bases and J dropped 4; count of bases not matched to a gene: 6. In DNA form, the CDR3 reads TGTGCCAGTAGTTCCCGGACAGGGGGCCGCTATGGCTACACCTTC. Translation gives CASSSRTGGRYGYTF.

The rearrangement uses TRBV6-5 and TRBJ2-5; D possibly corresponds to TRBD2 (6 bases). The CDR3 sequence is 13 residues long. The V and J ends lost 1 base and 10 bases respectively, with 13 bases between them. Germline V gene lookup returns CDR1 MNHEY and CDR2 SVGAGI. CDR3 coding DNA: TGTGCCAGCAGTTACTTCCGGGACTTTGACCAGTACTTC. It is translated as CASSYFRDFDQYF.

The CDR3: CASSPFDIYEQYF. The CDR3 region has the DNA TGCGCCAGCAGCCCATTCGACATTTACGAGCAGTACTTC. The chain combines TRBV5-1 with TRBJ2-7; no clear D. The CDR3 runs 13 residues. V was cut by 4 bases and J by 4 bases, with 12 bases left in between. CDR1 and CDR2 (germline): SGHRS, YFSETQ. Drawing the rest from reference TRBV5-1 and TRBJ2-7, the complete variable domain is KAGVTQTPRYLIKTRGQQVTLSCSPISGHRSVSWYQQTPGQGLQFLFEYFSETQRNKGNFPGRFSGRQFSNSRSEMNVSTLELGDSALYLCASSPFDIYEQYFGPGTRLTVT.

This chain joins TRBV7-9 and TRBJ2-5, with 7 bases that match TRBD1. The CDR3 is 16 residues long. Per germline, CDR1 SEHNR and CDR2 FQNEAQ (reference sequence). V shed 6 bases, J shed 2 bases, and the junction held 12 bases outside the gene matches. This CDR3 reads CASRTGAGTAQETQYF. CDR3 bases: TGTGCCAGCAGAACTGGGGCAGGGACAGCGCAAGAGACCCAGTACTTC.

In this sample, this clone turned up a few times. V is TRBV30 and J is TRBJ2-2, with D perhaps TRBD2 (6 bases). This CDR3 comprises 15 residues. Germline V gives CDR1 GTSNPN, CDR2 SVGIG (reference sequence). The V gene lost 6 bases and the J gene lost 3 bases, with 17 bases spanning the gap. CDR3 in amino acids: CACHGGLLDTGELFF. The CDR3, as DNA: TGTGCCTGCCATGGGGGGTTACTGGACACCGGGGAGCTGTTTTTT.

The chain couples TRBV19 to TRBJ2-3; 9 bases are a match to TRBD2. Trimming removed 4 bases from V and 0 bases from J; junction bases left unmatched: 14. Germline values: CDR1 LNHDA, CDR2 SQIVND (reference sequence). The CDR3 length is 19 residues. The DNA for the CDR3 is TGTGCCAGTAGTACCCTCAGCGGGGGGCTCAAAACTAGCACAGATACGCAGTATTTT. Translation gives CASSTLSGGLKTSTDTQYF. The variable domain in full, completed from reference TRBV19 and TRBJ2-3, reads DGGITQSPKYLFRKEGQNVTLSCEQNLNHDAMYWYRQDPGQGLRLIYYSQIVNDFQKGDIAEGYSVSREKKESFPLTVTSAQKNPTAFYLCASSTLSGGLKTSTDTQYFGPGTRLTVL.

V and J are TRBV10-3 and TRBJ1-2, with 10 positions matching TRBD1. The CDR3 covers 17 residues. Germline V gene lookup returns CDR1 ENHRY and CDR2 SYGVKD. V lost 3 bases, J lost 2 bases, and 9 bases stayed unmatched. The CDR3 sequence: CAISDGRDRGWNYGYTF. The CDR3 DNA is TGTGCCATCAGTGACGGGAGGGACAGGGGATGGAACTATGGCTACACCTTC.

This sequence joins TRBV7-8 and TRBJ2-1; TRBD2 aligns across 13 bases. J was trimmed by 4 bases and V by 1 base; bases with no gene match: 7. This CDR3 has 18 residues. Germline V gene lookup returns CDR1 SGHVS and CDR2 FQNEAQ. For the CDR3, the DNA is TGTGCCAGCAGCTTAGGTCGGACTAGCGGGAGTTGGTACAATGAGCAGTTCTTC. Residues: CASSLGRTSGSWYNEQFF.